The 20 T cell receptor beta chains reported below all come from one sample, sequenced in a study of cytomegalovirus exposure and HLA in healthy donors. The PCR employed 60 Vbeta primers together with 13 Jbeta primers. TCRdb's table, derived via immunoSEQ multiplex PCR, lists solely in-frame clones and lacks some. The sample has about 89,000 clones, about 74% seen once. Material for sequencing was PBMCs. The source of these receptors is a man aged 25 to 40 in good health and CMV-seronegative.

The V call is TRBV5-1, the J call TRBJ1-5; D call uncertain. The V and J ends lost 4 bases and 2 bases respectively, with 13 bases between them. This CDR3 is built from 15 residues. Germline V gives CDR1 SGHRS, CDR2 YFSETQ. The CDR3 loop reads CASSPRPGGNQPQHF. The DNA of the CDR3 is TGCGCCAGCAGCCCGAGACCCGGGGGCAATCAGCCCCAGCATTTT.

V gene TRBV4-1 combines with J gene TRBJ2-1; 11 nucleotides match TRBD1. Trimming removed 4 bases from V and 5 bases from J; junction bases left unmatched: 4. Per germline, CDR1 MGHRA and CDR2 YSYEKL. This CDR3 comprises 15 residues. The CDR3 region is CASSPGQGANNEQFF. CDR3 DNA sequence: TGCGCCAGCAGCCCCGGACAGGGGGCAAACAATGAGCAGTTCTTC.

The rearrangement links TRBV6-1 to TRBJ1-1; 8 bases are a match to TRBD1. V lost 6 bases and J lost 1; bases outside the gene matches: 4. CDR1 and CDR2 (germline): MNHNS, SASEGT. The CDR3 is 14 residues long. This CDR3 is CASRMTGANTEAFF. Written as DNA, the CDR3 is TGTGCCAGCAGGATGACAGGGGCGAACACTGAAGCTTTCTTT.

The chain couples TRBV7-9 to TRBJ2-5, with 11 positions matching TRBD1. V was clipped by 4 bases and J by 3 bases; unmatched bases: 10. Germline V CDR1 and CDR2: SEHNR, FQNEAQ (reference sequence). CDR3 size: 17 residues. In DNA, the CDR3 is TGTGCCAGCAGCTATGCATCCGGGACAGGGGGGGAAGAGACCCAGTACTTC. This translates into CASSYASGTGGEETQYF. Full variable domain (missing parts from reference TRBV7-9 and TRBJ2-5): DTGVSQNPRHKITKRGQNVTFRCDPISEHNRLYWYRQTLGQGPEFLTYFQNEAQLEKSRLLSDRFSAERPKGSFSTLEIQRTEQGDSAMYLCASSYASGTGGEETQYFGPGTRLLVL.

This clone was picked up a small number of times. The chain employs TRBV29-1 and TRBJ1-1; D is undetermined. Germline CDR1 SQVTM, CDR2 ANQGSEA. V dropped 3 bases and J dropped 2 bases, with 4 bases sitting between them. The CDR3 runs to 11 residues. CDR3 nucleotide sequence: TGCAGCGTTGACAGAAACACTGAAGCTTTCTTT. It translates to CSVDRNTEAFF.

The chain recombines TRBV7-8 with TRBJ2-1; tentatively, D is TRBD2 (6 bases). Trimming shortened V by 5 bases and J by 5 bases, and 19 bases separated the two germline ends. CDR1 and CDR2 (germline): SGHVS, FQNEAQ. The CDR3 consists of 16 residues. The CDR3 sequence is CASSPARDFMNNEQFF. The CDR3 coding sequence is TGTGCCAGCAGCCCCGCCCGGGACTTCATGAACAATGAGCAGTTCTTC.

The rearrangement joins TRBV6-6 to TRBJ1-1; 9 bases align to TRBD1. J was trimmed by 10 bases and V by 2 bases; bases with no gene match: 11. CDR3 size: 15 residues. Germline V lookup: CDR1 MNHNY, CDR2 SVGAGI (reference sequence). This CDR3 is CASSYVGQGPLGAFF. The CDR3 DNA reads as TGTGCCAGCAGTTACGTGGGACAGGGCCCTCTTGGAGCTTTCTTT.

This chain connects TRBV6-1 to TRBJ1-2; D is possibly TRBD1 (6 bases). V was shortened by 2 bases and J by 4 bases, with 14 bases between the two germline ends. Germline V gene data show CDR1 as MNHNS and CDR2 as SASEGT. This CDR3 region has 15 residues. The CDR3 DNA follows: TGTGCCAGCAGTGAACTGGCAGGGGAGGGCTATGGCTACACCTTC. This translates into CASSELAGEGYGYTF.

J is TRBJ1-4 and V is TRBV16, with 9 bases identical to TRBD1. After removal of 3 bases from V and 5 bases from J, the junction contained 4 bases not matched to a gene. The germline gives CDR1 KGHSY, CDR2 FQNENV. CDR3 length equals 15 residues. In DNA, the CDR3 is TGTGCCAGCAGCCATTCCGGGACAGGGAATGAAAAACTGTTTTTT. This translates into CASSHSGTGNEKLFF. The entire variable domain, with the rest obtained from reference TRBV16 and TRBJ1-4, is as follows: GEEVAQTPKHLVRGEGQKAKLYCAPIKGHSYVFWYQQVLKNEFKFLISFQNENVFDETGMPKERFSAKCLPNSPCSLEIQATKLEDSAVYFCASSHSGTGNEKLFFGSGTQLSVL.

As regards this clone: The sample has other DNA sequences that encode this CDR3 too. V and J are TRBV5-1 and TRBJ2-7, with a possible D match to TRBD1 (5 bases). Between the trimmed V and J ends, which lost 5 bases and 2 bases, there was a span of 11 bases. Per the germline V gene, CDR1 is SGHRS and CDR2 is YFSETQ. This CDR3 is 13 amino acids long. In nucleotides, the CDR3 is TGCGCCAGCAGGCAGGACACGGCCTACGAGCAGTACTTC. Residues: CASRQDTAYEQYF.

The chain has TRBV4-1 and TRBJ2-1, with TRBD1 matching 8 bases. Germline V gene data show CDR1 as MGHRA and CDR2 as YSYEKL. After removal of 1 base from V and 3 bases from J, the junction contained 8 bases not matched to a gene. This CDR3 is built from 17 residues. In DNA form, the CDR3 reads TGCGCCAGCAGCCAAGTACCCGGGGACAGGATCTACAATGAGCAGTTCTTC. Its protein is CASSQVPGDRIYNEQFF.

V usage is TRBV7-6 and J usage is TRBJ2-7, with 8 bases lining up with TRBD2. Looked up from germline, CDR1 is SGHVS and CDR2 is FNYEAQ. The CDR3 loop spans 15 amino acids. J gave up 6 bases and V 0 bases, and 7 bases lay outside the gene matches. The CDR3 DNA reads as TGTGCCAGCAGCTTAGCGATAGCGGGACGAGCCGAGCAGTACTTC. The encoded protein is CASSLAIAGRAEQYF.

The chain carries TRBV7-6 and TRBJ2-2; 7 bases are shared with TRBD2. The CDR3 covers 14 residues. The V gene end was trimmed by 4 bases and the J gene end by 6 bases; junction bases not matched to a gene: 5. Looked up from germline, CDR1 is SGHVS and CDR2 is FNYEAQ. CDR3 in amino acids: CASSSRLAPGELFF. CDR3 DNA sequence: TGTGCCAGCAGCTCCCGACTAGCCCCCGGGGAGCTGTTTTTT.

The chain carries TRBV9 and TRBJ1-1; TRBD1 matches 9 bases. The V and J ends lost 3 bases and 6 bases, in that order; junction bases with no gene match: 9. There are 15 residues in the CDR3. Per the germline V gene, CDR1 is SGDLS and CDR2 is YYNGEE. The chain's CDR3 is CASSAGTGLFAEAFF. CDR3 DNA: TGTGCCAGCAGCGCTGGGACAGGGTTGTTTGCTGAAGCTTTCTTT. The full variable domain, with the rest looked up from reference TRBV9 and TRBJ1-1, is DSGVTQTPKHLITATGQRVTLRCSPRSGDLSVYWYQQSLDQGLQFLIQYYNGEERAKGNILERFSAQQFPDLHSELNLSSLELGDSALYFCASSAGTGLFAEAFFGQGTRLTVV.

Only a few counts were recorded for this clone. The rearrangement links TRBV7-6 to TRBJ1-2; TRBD1 is a possible D gene (5 bases). V was pared by 1 base and J by 6 bases, with 9 bases between. Germline CDR1 SGHVS, CDR2 FNYEAQ. This CDR3 contains 13 residues. This chain's CDR3 is CASSLVGDDGYTF. CDR3 in DNA: TGTGCCAGCAGCTTAGTAGGGGATGATGGCTACACCTTC.

A few counts support this clone. The J gene is TRBJ1-2, the V gene TRBV28; 8 bases align to TRBD1. Per the germline V gene, CDR1 is MDHEN and CDR2 is SYDVKM. J was trimmed by 1 base and V by 3 bases; bases with no gene match: 7. There are 16 residues in the CDR3. The CDR3, as DNA: TGTGCCAGCAGTTTCGCAGGGGGCCTCCTTAACTATGGCTACACCTTC. The encoded protein is CASSFAGGLLNYGYTF.

This chain uses TRBV6-5 with TRBJ2-2; 7 bases align to TRBD1. J lost 4 bases, V lost 4 bases, and 9 bases had no gene match. Germline assignment: CDR1 MNHEY and CDR2 SVGAGI. The CDR3 has 16 amino acids. CDR3 residues: CASSWEFAGGTGELFF. As DNA, the CDR3 is TGTGCCAGCAGTTGGGAGTTCGCAGGGGGCACCGGGGAGCTGTTTTTT.

The J gene is TRBJ2-5, the V gene TRBV5-1, with D tentatively TRBD2 (5 bases). CDR1 and CDR2 from the germline V gene are SGHRS and YFSETQ. This CDR3 has 15 residues. V lost 5 bases and J 5 bases, leaving 19 bases between the germline ends. The CDR3 region has the DNA TGCGCCAGCAGTAGGAGGTACGGGGTCGGGGAGACCCAGTACTTC. This gives the protein CASSRRYGVGETQYF.

V is TRBV28 and J is TRBJ1-2; perhaps TRBD1 as D (6 bases). Germline V CDR1 and CDR2: MDHEN, SYDVKM. V was clipped by 5 bases and J by 4 bases, with 14 bases between them. This CDR3 is built from 14 residues. CDR3 loop: CASSPRTALYGYTF. The CDR3 DNA sequence: TGTGCCAGCAGTCCTAGGACAGCGCTCTATGGCTACACCTTC.

This chain uses TRBV11-3 with TRBJ2-7, with 9 bases matching TRBD1. Losses at the gene ends were 5 bases for V and 0 bases for J; bases not matched to a gene: 8. The CDR3 length is 16 residues. Germline CDR1 is SGHNT and CDR2 is YENEEA. CDR3 in amino acids: CASSPVGDRASYEQYF. The CDR3 nucleotides read TGTGCCAGCAGCCCAGTGGGGGACAGGGCCTCCTACGAGCAGTACTTC.